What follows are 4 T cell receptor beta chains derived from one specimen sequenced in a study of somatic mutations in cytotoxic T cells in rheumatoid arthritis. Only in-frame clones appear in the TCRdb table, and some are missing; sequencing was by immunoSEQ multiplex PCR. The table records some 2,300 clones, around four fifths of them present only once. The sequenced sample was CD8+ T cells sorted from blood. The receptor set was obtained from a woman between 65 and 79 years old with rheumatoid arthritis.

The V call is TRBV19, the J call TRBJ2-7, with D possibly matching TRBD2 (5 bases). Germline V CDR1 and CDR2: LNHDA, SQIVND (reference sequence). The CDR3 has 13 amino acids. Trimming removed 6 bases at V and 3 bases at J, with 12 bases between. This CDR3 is CASSYGLFYEQYF. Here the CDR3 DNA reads TGTGCCAGTAGCTATGGACTTTTCTACGAGCAGTACTTC.

In nucleotides, the CDR3 is TGTGCCAGCAGCGGGCCGGGACTAGCGGGAGAATGGGACAATGAGCAGTTCTTC. Residues: CASSGPGLAGEWDNEQFF. The chain joins TRBV9 to TRBJ2-1, with TRBD2 matching over 14 bases. The CDR3 has 18 amino acids. The V and J ends lost 3 bases and 5 bases, in that order; junction bases with no gene match: 10. Germline CDR1 and CDR2: SGDLS and YYNGEE.

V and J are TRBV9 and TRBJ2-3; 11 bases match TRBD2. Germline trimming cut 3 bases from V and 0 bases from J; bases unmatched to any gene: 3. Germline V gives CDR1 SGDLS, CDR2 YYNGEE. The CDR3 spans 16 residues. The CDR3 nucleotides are TGTGCCAGCAGCGGGGTAGCGGGAGGGAGCACAGATACGCAGTATTTT. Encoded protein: CASSGVAGGSTDTQYF.

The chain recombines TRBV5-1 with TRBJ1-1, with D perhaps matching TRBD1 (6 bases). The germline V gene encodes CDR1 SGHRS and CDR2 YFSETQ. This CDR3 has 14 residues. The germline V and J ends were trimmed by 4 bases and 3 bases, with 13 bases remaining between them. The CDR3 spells CASSRDTGYTEAFF. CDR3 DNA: TGCGCCAGCAGCAGAGACACAGGGTACACTGAAGCTTTCTTT. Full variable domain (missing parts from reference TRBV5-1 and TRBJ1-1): KAGVTQTPRYLIKTRGQQVTLSCSPISGHRSVSWYQQTPGQGLQFLFEYFSETQRNKGNFPGRFSGRQFSNSRSEMNVSTLELGDSALYLCASSRDTGYTEAFFGQGTRLTVV.